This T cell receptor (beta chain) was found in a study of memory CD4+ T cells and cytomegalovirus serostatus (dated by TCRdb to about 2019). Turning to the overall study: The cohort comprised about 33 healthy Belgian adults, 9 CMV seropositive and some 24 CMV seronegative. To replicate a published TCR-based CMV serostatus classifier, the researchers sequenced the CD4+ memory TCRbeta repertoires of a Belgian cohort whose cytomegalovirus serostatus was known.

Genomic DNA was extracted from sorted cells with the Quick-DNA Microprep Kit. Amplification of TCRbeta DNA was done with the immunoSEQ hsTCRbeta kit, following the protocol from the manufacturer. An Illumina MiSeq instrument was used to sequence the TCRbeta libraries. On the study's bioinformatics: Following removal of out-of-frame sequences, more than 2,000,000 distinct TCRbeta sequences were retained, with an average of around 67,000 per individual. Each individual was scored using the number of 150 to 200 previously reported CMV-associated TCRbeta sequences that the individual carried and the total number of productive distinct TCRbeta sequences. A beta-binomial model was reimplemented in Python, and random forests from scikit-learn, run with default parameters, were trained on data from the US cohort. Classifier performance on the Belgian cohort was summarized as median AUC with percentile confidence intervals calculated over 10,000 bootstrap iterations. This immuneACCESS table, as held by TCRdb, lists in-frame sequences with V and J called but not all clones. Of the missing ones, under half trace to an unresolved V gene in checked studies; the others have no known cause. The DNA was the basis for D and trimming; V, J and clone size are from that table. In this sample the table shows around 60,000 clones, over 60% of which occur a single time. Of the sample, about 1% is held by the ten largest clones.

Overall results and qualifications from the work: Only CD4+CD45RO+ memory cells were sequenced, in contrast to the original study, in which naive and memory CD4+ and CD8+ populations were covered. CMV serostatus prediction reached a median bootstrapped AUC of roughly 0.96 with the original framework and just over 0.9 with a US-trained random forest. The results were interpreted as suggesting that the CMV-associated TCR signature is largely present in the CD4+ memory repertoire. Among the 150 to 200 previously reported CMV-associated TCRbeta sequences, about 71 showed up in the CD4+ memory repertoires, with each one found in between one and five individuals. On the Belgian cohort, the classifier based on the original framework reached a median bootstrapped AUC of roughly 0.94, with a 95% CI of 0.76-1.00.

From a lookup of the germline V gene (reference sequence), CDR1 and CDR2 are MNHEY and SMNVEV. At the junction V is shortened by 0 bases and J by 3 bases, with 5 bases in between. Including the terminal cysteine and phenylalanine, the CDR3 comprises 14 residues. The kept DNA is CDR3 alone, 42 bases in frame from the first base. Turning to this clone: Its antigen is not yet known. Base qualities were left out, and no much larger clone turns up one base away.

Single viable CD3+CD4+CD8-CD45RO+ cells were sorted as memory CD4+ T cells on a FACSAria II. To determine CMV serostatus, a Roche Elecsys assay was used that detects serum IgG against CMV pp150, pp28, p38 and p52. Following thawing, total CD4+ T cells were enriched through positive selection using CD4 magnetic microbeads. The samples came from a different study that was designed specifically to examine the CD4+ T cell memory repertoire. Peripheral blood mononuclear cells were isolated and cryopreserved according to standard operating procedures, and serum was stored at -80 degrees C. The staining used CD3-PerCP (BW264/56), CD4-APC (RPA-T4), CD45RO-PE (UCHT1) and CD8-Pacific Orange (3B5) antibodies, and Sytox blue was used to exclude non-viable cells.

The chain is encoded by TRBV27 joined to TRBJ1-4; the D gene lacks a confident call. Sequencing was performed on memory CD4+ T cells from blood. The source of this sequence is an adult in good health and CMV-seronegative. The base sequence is TGTGCCAGCAGTTTATCCCCTGCTAATGAAAAACTGTTTTTT. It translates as CASSLSPANEKLFF.